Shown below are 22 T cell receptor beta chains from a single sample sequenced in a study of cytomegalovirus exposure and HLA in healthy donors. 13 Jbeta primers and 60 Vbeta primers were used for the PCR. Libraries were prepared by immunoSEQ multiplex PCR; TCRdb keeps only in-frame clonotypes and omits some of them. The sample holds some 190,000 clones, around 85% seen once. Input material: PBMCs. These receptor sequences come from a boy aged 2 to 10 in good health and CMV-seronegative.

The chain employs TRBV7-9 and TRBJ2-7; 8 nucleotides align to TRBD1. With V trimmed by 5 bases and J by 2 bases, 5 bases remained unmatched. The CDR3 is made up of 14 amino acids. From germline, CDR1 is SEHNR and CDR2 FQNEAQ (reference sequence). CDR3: CASSARQGTYEQYV. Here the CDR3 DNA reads TGTGCCAGCAGCGCCCGACAGGGGACCTACGAGCAGTACGTC.

Here the CDR3 DNA reads TGTGCCAGCAGTGACTTCGGGACTAGAGTAGTAGAGACCCAGTACTTC. Translating gives CASSDFGTRVVETQYF. The rearrangement uses TRBV6-1 and TRBJ2-5; TRBD2 matches at 8 bases. Germline CDR1 and CDR2: MNHNS and SASEGT. Trimming removed 3 bases from V and 4 bases from J; junction bases left unmatched: 10. The CDR3 runs 16 residues.

The CDR3 DNA follows: TGCGCCAGCAGTGAGGGGCCACTTCCCCAGTACTTC. It is translated as CASSEGPLPQYF. This chain links TRBV10-2 with TRBJ2-5; no clear D gene. The V end lost 2 bases, the J end lost 9 bases, and 10 bases lay between the germline ends. The CDR3 has 12 amino acids. Germline assignment: CDR1 WSHSY and CDR2 SAAADI.

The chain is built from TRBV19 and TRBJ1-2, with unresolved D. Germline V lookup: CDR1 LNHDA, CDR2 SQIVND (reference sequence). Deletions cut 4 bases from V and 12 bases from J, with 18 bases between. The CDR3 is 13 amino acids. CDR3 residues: CASSSGGYYGDTF. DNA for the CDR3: TGTGCCAGTAGTAGCGGAGGTTACTATGGGGACACCTTC.

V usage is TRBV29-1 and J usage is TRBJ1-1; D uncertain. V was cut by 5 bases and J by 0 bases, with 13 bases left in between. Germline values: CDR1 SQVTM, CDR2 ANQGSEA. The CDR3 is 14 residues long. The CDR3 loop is CSVREEGMNTEAFF. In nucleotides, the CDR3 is TGCAGCGTTAGGGAGGAGGGTATGAACACTGAAGCTTTCTTT.

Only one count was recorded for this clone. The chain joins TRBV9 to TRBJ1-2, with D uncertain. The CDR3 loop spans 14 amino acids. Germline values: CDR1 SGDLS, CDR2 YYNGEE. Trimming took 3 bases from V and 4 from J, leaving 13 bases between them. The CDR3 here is CASSERLGSYGYTF. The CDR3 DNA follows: TGTGCCAGCAGCGAGAGGTTGGGGAGCTATGGCTACACCTTC. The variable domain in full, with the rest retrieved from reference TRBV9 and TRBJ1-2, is DSGVTQTPKHLITATGQRVTLRCSPRSGDLSVYWYQQSLDQGLQFLIQYYNGEERAKGNILERFSAQQFPDLHSELNLSSLELGDSALYFCASSERLGSYGYTFGSGTRLTVV.

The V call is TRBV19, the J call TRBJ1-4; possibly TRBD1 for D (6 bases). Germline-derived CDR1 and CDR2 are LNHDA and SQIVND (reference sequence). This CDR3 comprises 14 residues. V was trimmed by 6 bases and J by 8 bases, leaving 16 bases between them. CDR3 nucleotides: TGTGCCAGTAGCGCCCGGGGGGCAAACGAAAAACTGTTTTTT. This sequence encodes CASSARGANEKLFF.

The CDR3 sequence is CASSSGLAGRNEQYF. As DNA, the CDR3 is TGTGCCAGCAGTTCGGGACTAGCGGGACGAAACGAGCAGTACTTC. The rearrangement links TRBV27 to TRBJ2-7; TRBD2 aligns across 13 bases. V was clipped by 4 bases and J by 5 bases; unmatched bases: 5. The CDR3 is 15 residues long. Looked up from germline, CDR1 is MNHEY and CDR2 is SMNVEV (reference sequence).

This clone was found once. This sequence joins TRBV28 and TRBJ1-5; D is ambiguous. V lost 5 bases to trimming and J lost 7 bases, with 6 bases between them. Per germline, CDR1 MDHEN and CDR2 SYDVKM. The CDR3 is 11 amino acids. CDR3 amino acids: CASSSGQPQHF. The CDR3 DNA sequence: TGTGCCAGCAGTAGCGGGCAGCCCCAGCATTTT.

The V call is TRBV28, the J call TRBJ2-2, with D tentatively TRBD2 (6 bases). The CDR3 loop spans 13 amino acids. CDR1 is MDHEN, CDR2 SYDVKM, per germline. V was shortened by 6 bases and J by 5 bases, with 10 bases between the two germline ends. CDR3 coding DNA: TGTGCCAGCAGCTATGGGACTACCGGGGAGCTGTTTTTT. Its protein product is CASSYGTTGELFF.

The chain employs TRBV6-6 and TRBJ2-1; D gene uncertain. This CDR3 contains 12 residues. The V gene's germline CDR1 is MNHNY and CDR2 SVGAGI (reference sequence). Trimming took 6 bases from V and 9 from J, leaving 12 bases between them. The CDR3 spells CASSSDNAEQFF. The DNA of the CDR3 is TGTGCCAGCAGCTCCGACAACGCTGAGCAGTTCTTC.

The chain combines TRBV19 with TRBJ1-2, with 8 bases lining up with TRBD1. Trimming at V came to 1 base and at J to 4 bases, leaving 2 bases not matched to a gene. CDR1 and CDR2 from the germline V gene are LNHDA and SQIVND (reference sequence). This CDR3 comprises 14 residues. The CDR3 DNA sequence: TGTGCCAGTAGTATAGGGACAGGGAGCTATGGCTACACCTTC. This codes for CASSIGTGSYGYTF.

The CDR3 reads CASSLGTVSYNEQFF. The CDR3 DNA is TGCGCCAGCAGCTTGGGGACAGTATCCTACAATGAGCAGTTCTTC. The chain combines TRBV5-1 with TRBJ2-1; weak D call: TRBD1 (6 bases). The germline V and J ends were trimmed by 0 bases and 1 base, with 8 bases remaining between them. Germline assignment: CDR1 SGHRS and CDR2 YFSETQ. This CDR3 region has 15 residues.

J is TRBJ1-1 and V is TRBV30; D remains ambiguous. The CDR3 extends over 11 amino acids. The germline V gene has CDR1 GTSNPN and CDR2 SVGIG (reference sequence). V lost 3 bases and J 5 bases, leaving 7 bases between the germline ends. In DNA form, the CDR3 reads TGTGCCTGGAGCAGGCAGACTGAAGCTTTCTTT. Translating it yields CAWSRQTEAFF. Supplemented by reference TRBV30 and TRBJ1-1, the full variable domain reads SQTIHQWPATLVQPVGSPLSLECTVEGTSNPNLYWYRQAAGRGLQLLFYSVGIGQISSEVPQNLSASRPQDRQFILSSKKLLLSDSGFYLCAWSRQTEAFFGQGTRLTVV.

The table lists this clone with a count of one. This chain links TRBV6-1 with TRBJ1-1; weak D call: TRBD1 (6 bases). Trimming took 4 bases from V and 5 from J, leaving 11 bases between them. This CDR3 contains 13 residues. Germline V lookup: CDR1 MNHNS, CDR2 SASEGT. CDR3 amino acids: CASSAQGLTEAFF. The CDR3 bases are TGTGCCAGCAGTGCGCAGGGGTTAACTGAAGCTTTCTTT.

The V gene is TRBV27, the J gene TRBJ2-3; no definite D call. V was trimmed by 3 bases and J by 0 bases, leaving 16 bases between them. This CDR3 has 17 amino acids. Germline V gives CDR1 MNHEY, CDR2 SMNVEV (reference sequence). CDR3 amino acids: CASSFSDDWFSTDTQYF. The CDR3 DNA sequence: TGTGCCAGCAGTTTCTCCGATGACTGGTTTAGCACAGATACGCAGTATTTT.

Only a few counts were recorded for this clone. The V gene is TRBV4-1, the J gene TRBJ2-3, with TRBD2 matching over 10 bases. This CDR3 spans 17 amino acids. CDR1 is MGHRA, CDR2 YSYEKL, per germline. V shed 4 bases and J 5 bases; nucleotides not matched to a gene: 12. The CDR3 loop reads CASSPEKASGRGDTQYF. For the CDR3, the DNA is TGCGCCAGCAGCCCCGAAAAGGCTAGCGGGAGAGGAGATACGCAGTATTTT.

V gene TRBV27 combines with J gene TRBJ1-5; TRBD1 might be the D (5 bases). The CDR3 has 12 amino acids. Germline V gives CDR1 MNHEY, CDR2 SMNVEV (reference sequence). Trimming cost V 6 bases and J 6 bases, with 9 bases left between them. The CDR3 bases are TGTGCCAGCAGCTCAGGGTTTCAGCCCCAGCATTTT. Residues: CASSSGFQPQHF.

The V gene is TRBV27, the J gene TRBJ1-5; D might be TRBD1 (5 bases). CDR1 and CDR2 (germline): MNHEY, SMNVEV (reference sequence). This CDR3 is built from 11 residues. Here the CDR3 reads CATGRGQPQHF. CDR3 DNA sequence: TGTGCGACGGGGAGGGGTCAGCCCCAGCATTTT.

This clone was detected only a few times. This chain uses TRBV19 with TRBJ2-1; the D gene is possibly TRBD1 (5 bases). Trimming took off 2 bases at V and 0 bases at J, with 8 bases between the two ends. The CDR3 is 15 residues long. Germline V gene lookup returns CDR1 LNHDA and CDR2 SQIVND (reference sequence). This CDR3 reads CASSIRGSSYNEQFF. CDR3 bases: TGTGCCAGTAGTATAAGGGGCAGCTCCTACAATGAGCAGTTCTTC.

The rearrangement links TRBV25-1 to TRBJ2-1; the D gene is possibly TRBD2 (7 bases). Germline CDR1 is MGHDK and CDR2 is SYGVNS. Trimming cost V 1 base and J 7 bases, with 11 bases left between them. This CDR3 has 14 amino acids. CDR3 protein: CASSESGGKNEQFF. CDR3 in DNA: TGTGCCAGCAGTGAATCGGGGGGCAAGAATGAGCAGTTCTTC.

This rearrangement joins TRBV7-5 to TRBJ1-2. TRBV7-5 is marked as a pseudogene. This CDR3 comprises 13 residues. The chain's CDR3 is CVRSLPGGFGYTF. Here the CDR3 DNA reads TGTGTCAGAAGCTTACCGGGCGGGTTTGGCTACACCTTC.